One and the same sample provided the 18 T cell receptor beta chains below, sequenced in a study of cytomegalovirus exposure and HLA in healthy donors. Amplification used 60 Vbeta primers and 13 Jbeta primers. The method was immunoSEQ multiplex PCR; TCRdb's version includes in-frame clones alone and lacks a portion of them. The table includes around 130,000 clones, roughly 66% detected once. Sequencing used PBMCs. The origin of the receptors is a woman aged 55-69 years in good health and CMV-seronegative.

The chain employs TRBV6-5 and TRBJ1-2; weak D call: TRBD1 (5 bases). CDR3 size: 13 residues. Germline CDR1 is MNHEY and CDR2 is SVGAGI. The V end was cut by 0 bases, the J end by 10 bases, with 12 bases between. Here the CDR3 reads CASSYSKDTDYTF. Written as DNA, the CDR3 is TGTGCCAGCAGTTACTCGAAGGACACAGACTACACCTTC.

This CDR3 is CASSLDSWGNYGYTF. Written as DNA, the CDR3 is TGTGCCAGCAGTTTGGACAGCTGGGGGAACTATGGCTACACCTTC. This rearrangement joins TRBV6-5 to TRBJ1-2; D perhaps matches TRBD1 (6 bases). The CDR3 is 15 residues long. Trimming stripped 4 bases from V and 2 bases from J, with 14 bases between. Germline V gene data show CDR1 as MNHEY and CDR2 as SVGAGI.

In its sample, this clone was seen a few times. This chain connects TRBV5-1 to TRBJ2-6; no definite D call. There are 17 residues in the CDR3. The germline CDR1 and CDR2 sequences are SGHRS and YFSETQ. The V and J ends lost 1 base and 1 base respectively, with 12 bases between them. CDR3 amino acids: CASSLTPPGSGANVLTF. The CDR3 nucleotides read TGCGCCAGCAGCTTGACCCCCCCGGGTTCTGGGGCCAACGTCCTGACTTTC. Variable domain in full (rest from reference TRBV5-1 and TRBJ2-6): KAGVTQTPRYLIKTRGQQVTLSCSPISGHRSVSWYQQTPGQGLQFLFEYFSETQRNKGNFPGRFSGRQFSNSRSEMNVSTLELGDSALYLCASSLTPPGSGANVLTFGAGSRLTVL.

V gene TRBV6-5 combines with J gene TRBJ2-1, with D tentatively TRBD2 (6 bases). Germline values: CDR1 MNHEY, CDR2 SVGAGI. The germline V and J ends were trimmed by 0 bases and 7 bases, with 10 bases remaining between them. The CDR3 has 14 residues. The CDR3 reads CASSYSGTPNEQFF. DNA of the CDR3: TGTGCCAGCAGTTACTCGGGGACTCCTAATGAGCAGTTCTTC.

The genes are TRBV2 and TRBJ2-7, with D hard to call. The CDR3 has 11 residues. V gave up 5 bases and J gave up 2 bases, with 4 bases separating them. The germline CDR1 and CDR2 sequences are SNHLY and FYNNEI. The CDR3 DNA is TGTGCCAGCAGTACTACCTACGAGCAGTACTTC. Translating gives CASSTTYEQYF.

The chain couples TRBV6-6 to TRBJ2-2; 8 positions match TRBD2. V lost 4 bases to trimming and J lost 5 bases; unmatched junction nucleotides: 6. From germline, CDR1 is MNHNY and CDR2 SVGAGI (reference sequence). This CDR3 has 15 residues. The chain's CDR3 is CASSSSGRGTGELFF. CDR3 DNA: TGTGCCAGCAGTTCCAGCGGGAGAGGTACCGGGGAGCTGTTTTTT.

This clone is a singleton in its sample. V usage is TRBV4-1 and J usage is TRBJ2-1; D is possibly TRBD2 (6 bases). V shed 0 bases and J shed 6 bases, with 15 bases lying between them. The CDR3 has 16 residues. Germline V gene sequence: CDR1 MGHRA, CDR2 YSYEKL. CDR3 amino acids: CASSQEGSGFPNEQFF. Here the CDR3 DNA reads TGCGCCAGCAGCCAAGAAGGGAGCGGGTTCCCCAATGAGCAGTTCTTC.

The chain recombines TRBV7-2 with TRBJ2-3, with 10 positions matching TRBD2. The CDR3 is 16 residues long. Looked up from germline, CDR1 is SGHTA and CDR2 is FQGNSA. J gave up 2 bases and V 4 bases, and 6 bases lay outside the gene matches. The CDR3 is CASSSGLAGATDTQYF. CDR3 sequence (DNA): TGTGCCAGCAGCTCGGGGCTAGCGGGGGCCACAGATACGCAGTATTTT. The full variable domain, completed using reference TRBV7-2 and TRBJ2-3, is GAGVSQSPSNKVTEKGKDVELRCDPISGHTALYWYRQSLGQGLEFLIYFQGNSAPDKSGLPSDRFSAERTGGSVSTLTIQRTQQEDSAVYLCASSSGLAGATDTQYFGPGTRLTVL.

This chain connects TRBV7-9 to TRBJ1-2, with 8 bases that match TRBD1. Germline trimming cut 0 bases from V and 5 bases from J; bases unmatched to any gene: 5. Germline CDR1 reads SEHNR; CDR2 reads FQNEAQ (reference sequence). The CDR3 contains 15 residues. The CDR3, as DNA: TGTGCCAGCAGCTTAGCGGGACAGGCCACTTATGGCTACACCTTC. This sequence encodes CASSLAGQATYGYTF.

This rearrangement joins TRBV12-5 to TRBJ1-2; 9 nucleotides match TRBD1. This CDR3 has 15 residues. CDR1 and CDR2 from the germline V gene are LGHNT and FRNRAP. V was pared by 5 bases and J by 13 bases, with 17 bases of the junction left unmatched. This chain's CDR3 is CASGPGTGRVQGVTF. The CDR3 DNA follows: TGTGCTAGTGGTCCAGGGACAGGGAGAGTTCAGGGGGTCACCTTC.

The chain combines TRBV28 with TRBJ2-5; tentative D call: TRBD2 (6 bases). This CDR3 region has 14 residues. With 3 bases removed from V and 1 base from J, the gap between germline ends came to 9 bases. Looked up from germline, CDR1 is MDHEN and CDR2 is SYDVKM. The CDR3 reads CASSFPSAQETQYF. CDR3 in DNA: TGTGCCAGCAGTTTCCCTAGCGCCCAAGAGACCCAGTACTTC.

The chain is built from TRBV5-1 and TRBJ1-2; the D gene is possibly TRBD1 (6 bases). The CDR3 loop spans 14 amino acids. The germline V gene encodes CDR1 SGHRS and CDR2 YFSETQ. V was clipped by 4 bases and J by 4 bases, with 14 bases between them. CDR3 amino acids: CASSPGDTRYGYTF. In nucleotides, the CDR3 is TGCGCCAGCAGCCCTGGGGACACTCGCTATGGCTACACCTTC.

The V and J genes are TRBV27 and TRBJ1-5, with 12 bases fitting TRBD1. With 6 bases clipped from V and 2 bases from J, the junction kept 8 bases outside the gene matches. CDR3 size: 17 residues. Germline CDR1 is MNHEY and CDR2 is SMNVEV (reference sequence). The CDR3 here is CASSGTGGKLGNQPQHF. The CDR3 nucleotides read TGTGCCAGCAGCGGGACAGGGGGCAAACTGGGCAATCAGCCCCAGCATTTT.

On this clone itself: The same CDR3 also results from other DNA sequences found in this sample. The chain combines TRBV19 with TRBJ2-5, with TRBD2 identical over 7 bases. V lost 3 bases and J lost 5; bases outside the gene matches: 3. In germline, CDR1 is LNHDA, CDR2 SQIVND (reference sequence). CDR3 length: 13 amino acids. In DNA form, the CDR3 reads TGTGCCAGTAGTATTGTGGGAGGGGAGACCCAGTACTTC. It translates to CASSIVGGETQYF.

The CDR3 DNA reads TGTGCCAGCAGTTACCCCCCGGACTTCCCCTCCTACGAGCAGTACTTC. Translation: CASSYPPDFPSYEQYF. This chain connects TRBV6-5 to TRBJ2-7, with a possible D match to TRBD2 (5 bases). V lost 2 bases and J 0 bases, leaving 14 bases between the germline ends. Germline V gene lookup returns CDR1 MNHEY and CDR2 SVGAGI. This CDR3 is built from 16 residues.

This clone has only a few counts. The chain couples TRBV7-3 to TRBJ1-2, with D perhaps TRBD1 (6 bases). The CDR3 has 14 amino acids. V shed 2 bases and J shed 6 bases, with 13 bases lying between them. The germline CDR1 and CDR2 sequences are SGHTA and FQGTGA. This CDR3 reads CASSLGPQGHGYTF. CDR3 DNA sequence: TGTGCCAGCAGCTTAGGGCCCCAGGGGCATGGCTACACCTTC.

This clone was seen a single time. One end of the junction does not line up with germline, which may come from a read error. The genes are TRBV7-9 and TRBJ2-1; 10 nucleotides agree with TRBD2. The CDR3 loop spans 16 amino acids. Germline loops: CDR1 SEHNR, CDR2 FQNEAQ (reference sequence). The CDR3 DNA is TGTTCCAGCAGCCCTGATAGTCTAGCGGGAGAGGACGAGCAGTTCTTC. Amino acid sequence: CSSSPDSLAGEDEQFF.

The V gene is TRBV5-1, the J gene TRBJ1-5, with D maybe TRBD1 (6 bases). V was cut by 10 bases and J by 2 bases, with 13 bases left in between. This CDR3 has 13 residues. CDR1 and CDR2 from the germline V gene are SGHRS and YFSETQ. In DNA form, the CDR3 reads TGCGCCCCCGTGGGGGCACGCAATCAGCCCCAGCATTTT. Translated, it gives CAPVGARNQPQHF.